This T cell receptor (beta chain) was recovered during a study of T cells expressing NK-cell markers. Study summary: One of the eight sequenced donors was seronegative, whereas the other seven were HCMV-seropositive. Study-level points and caveats: The study left the HCMV specificity of expanded NKG2C+ T cell clones unresolved. Also leading the CD3+CD56-NKG2C+ fraction in a handful of donors were these clonotypes.

For this clonotype: Antigen: not known.

The CDR3 is made up of 13 amino acids. Germline lookup yields CDR1 LNHDA and CDR2 SQIVND (reference sequence). TCRdb processed the 5' RACE reads again and assigns one entry to each CDR3 protein, with no DNA. This sample's table reports about 260,000 distinct CDR3 sequences. The rearrangement uses TRBV19 and TRBJ2-5; TCRdb returns TRBD1, unconfirmable since there is no DNA. This receptor was identified in a woman aged 18 to 75 in good health. Sequencing was carried out using blood T cells: a sorted CD56 or NKG2C T cell subset, CD4+ or CD8+ T cells, or bulk PBMC T cells (not recorded which). CDR3 sequence reads: CASRDRIVGTQYF.